The 7 T cell receptor beta chains below all came from one sample that was sequenced in a study of blood T cell repertoires in COVID-19. TCRdb's copy holds only in-frame clones and misses some; the assay was immunoSEQ multiplex PCR. The sample lists about 190,000 clones; less than 85% were seen once. What was sequenced was PBMCs or T cells enriched from blood (not recorded which). These receptors were taken from a woman aged 30 to 39 who had recovered from COVID-19.

The chain combines TRBV2 with TRBJ1-2; 7 positions agree with TRBD1. V gave up 4 bases and J gave up 2 bases; unmatched junction bases: 10. The CDR3 totals 16 residues. Germline V CDR1 and CDR2: SNHLY, FYNNEI. CDR3 sequence: CASSGRGVQGNYGYTF. The CDR3 DNA is TGTGCCAGCAGTGGGAGGGGAGTACAGGGGAACTATGGCTACACCTTC.

V and J are TRBV19 and TRBJ1-5; 9 nucleotides agree with TRBD1. Germline V gene lookup returns CDR1 LNHDA and CDR2 SQIVND (reference sequence). V lost 3 bases to trimming and J lost 11 bases; unmatched junction nucleotides: 17. CDR3 size: 17 residues. This CDR3 is CASSIRQGGAYKSAQHF. The CDR3 DNA sequence: TGTGCCAGTAGTATTAGACAGGGGGGGGCCTACAAATCAGCCCAGCATTTT.

V and J are TRBV19 and TRBJ2-1; no firm D call. The CDR3 extends over 14 amino acids. Trimming removed 3 bases at V and 6 bases at J, with 12 bases between. In germline, CDR1 is LNHDA, CDR2 SQIVND (reference sequence). CDR3 residues: CASSISRVSNEQFF. The CDR3 DNA follows: TGTGCCAGTAGTATCAGCCGGGTTAGCAATGAGCAGTTCTTC. Full variable domain (missing parts from reference TRBV19 and TRBJ2-1): DGGITQSPKYLFRKEGQNVTLSCEQNLNHDAMYWYRQDPGQGLRLIYYSQIVNDFQKGDIAEGYSVSREKKESFPLTVTSAQKNPTAFYLCASSISRVSNEQFFGPGTRLTVL.

V usage is TRBV7-9 and J usage is TRBJ2-1; 7 bases agree with TRBD2. The CDR3 is 15 residues long. Germline lookup yields CDR1 SEHNR and CDR2 FQNEAQ (reference sequence). The V segment lost 5 bases and the J segment 7 bases; nucleotides outside the gene matches: 11. The CDR3 is CASSTGERGGNEQFF. The CDR3, as DNA: TGTGCCAGCAGCACCGGAGAGAGGGGAGGGAATGAGCAGTTCTTC.

J is TRBJ1-4 and V is TRBV5-8; D is unclear. The CDR3 totals 11 residues. CDR1 is SGHTS and CDR2 is YDEGEE in the germline V gene. V was clipped by 6 bases and J by 5 bases, with 5 bases between them. The CDR3 reads CASTLNEKLFF. The CDR3, as DNA: TGTGCCAGCACCCTCAATGAAAAACTGTTTTTT. The full variable domain, in which reference TRBV5-8 and TRBJ1-4 provide the parts outside the CDR3, is EAGVTQSPTHLIKTRGQQATLRCSPISGHTSVYWYQQALGLGLQFLLWYDEGEERNRGNFPPRFSGRQFPNYSSELNVNALELEDSALYLCASTLNEKLFFGSGTQLSVL.

The chain joins TRBV11-1 to TRBJ1-1, with D hard to call. Looked up from germline, CDR1 is SGHAT and CDR2 is FQDESV (reference sequence). V shed 1 base and J shed 6 bases, with 9 bases lying between them. The CDR3 sequence is 13 residues long. The CDR3 nucleotides read TGTGCCAGCAGCTTAGATTGGGGAGCTGAAGCTTTCTTT. Protein product: CASSLDWGAEAFF.

The chain couples TRBV4-1 to TRBJ2-2, with D tentatively TRBD2 (6 bases). The germline V gene has CDR1 MGHRA and CDR2 YSYEKL. V was shortened by 1 base and J by 8 bases, with 8 bases between the two germline ends. The CDR3 is 13 amino acids. The CDR3 sequence: CASSQALAGELFF. CDR3 in DNA: TGCGCCAGCAGCCAAGCACTAGCTGGGGAGCTGTTTTTT.